This TCR beta chain was retrieved from a study of technical replicates of blood from a few donors. Sequencing was performed with immunoSEQ multiplex PCR; in TCRdb, only in-frame clones are kept and a portion is missing. This table holds roughly 82,000 clones, roughly 95% found once. J was trimmed by 7 bases and V by 2 bases; bases with no gene match: 8. Germline V gene sequence: CDR1 SGHAT, CDR2 FQNNGV. CDR3 size: 15 residues. The sequenced sample consisted of T cells isolated from PBMCs. The sequence came from a human donor in good health. This chain links TRBV11-2 with TRBJ2-7; 10 positions agree with TRBD2. The DNA of the CDR3 is TGTGCCAGCAGCTTACGGCTAGCGGGAGAACATGAGCAGTACTTC. It codes for CASSLRLAGEHEQYF.